Each of the 25 T cell receptor beta chains below was sequenced from the same sample in a study of blood T cells in healthy people across ages. Then a second PCR, running about 6 to 12 cycles, was carried out with a sample-barcoded 5' primer and a J-beta primer mix. From the 5' RACE reads, TCRdb called clonotypes with MiXCR, one entry per CDR3 protein. In the table there are hundreds of thousands of distinct CDR3 sequences, approximately 60% of which are singletons. The sample consisted of blood. Receptors originate from a man in his forties or fifties in good health.

The chain couples TRBV20-1 to TRBJ2-1, with a weak D call TRBD2 (5 bases). V dropped 6 bases and J dropped 2 bases, with 17 bases sitting between them. Germline V gives CDR1 DFQATT, CDR2 SNEGSKA (reference sequence). The CDR3 is made up of 15 amino acids. The CDR3 spells CSAPGLPGTYNEQFF. In DNA form, the CDR3 reads TGCAGTGCCCCGGGGTTGCCGGGGACCTACAATGAGCAGTTCTTC.

This clonotype was observed a handful of times. The J gene is TRBJ1-2, the V gene TRBV29-1, with 8 bases identical to TRBD1. V lost 7 bases and J lost 6; bases outside the gene matches: 10. Germline CDR1 and CDR2: SQVTM and ANQGSEA. This CDR3 contains 13 residues. For the CDR3, the DNA is TGCAGCGCCAGACAGGGGTACGCGGATGGCTACACCTTC. Translating it yields CSARQGYADGYTF.

A few counts support this clonotype. The V and J genes are TRBV27 and TRBJ1-2, with D maybe TRBD1 (6 bases). V lost 5 bases and J lost 8, with 18 bases in between. The CDR3 loop spans 14 amino acids. Germline V gene lookup returns CDR1 MNHEY and CDR2 SMNVEV (reference sequence). The CDR3 region is CASSTGTTPGGYTF. The CDR3 bases are TGTGCCAGCAGTACCGGGACAACTCCTGGGGGCTACACCTTC.

The chain combines TRBV10-3 with TRBJ1-4; the match to TRBD1 covers 9 bases. The CDR3 length is 12 residues. The germline V gene encodes CDR1 ENHRY and CDR2 SYGVKD. V lost 10 bases and J lost 8; bases outside the gene matches: 5. CDR3 in amino acids: CATGQGTEKLFF. Here the CDR3 DNA reads TGTGCCACTGGACAGGGGACAGAAAAACTGTTTTTT.

This clonotype was seen a few times. The chain employs TRBV5-1 and TRBJ2-3; D is possibly TRBD1 or TRBD2 (5 bases each). With 5 bases removed from V and 5 bases from J, the gap between germline ends came to 21 bases. The CDR3 has 16 amino acids. Germline V CDR1 and CDR2: SGHRS, YFSETQ. CDR3 region: CASRLAWDGSRDTQYF. In nucleotides, the CDR3 is TGCGCCAGCAGGCTCGCTTGGGACGGGTCCAGAGATACGCAGTATTTT. Drawing the rest from reference TRBV5-1 and TRBJ2-3, the complete variable domain is KAGVTQTPRYLIKTRGQQVTLSCSPISGHRSVSWYQQTPGQGLQFLFEYFSETQRNKGNFPGRFSGRQFSNSRSEMNVSTLELGDSALYLCASRLAWDGSRDTQYFGPGTRLTVL.

V is TRBV19 and J is TRBJ1-2; TRBD1 is a possible D gene (6 bases). V was trimmed by 5 bases and J by 4 bases, leaving 14 bases between them. CDR3 size: 14 residues. Germline loops: CDR1 LNHDA, CDR2 SQIVND (reference sequence). The CDR3 loop reads CASSGDINAYGYTF. The CDR3 nucleotides read TGTGCCAGTAGTGGGGACATTAACGCCTATGGCTACACCTTC. The complete variable domain, with remaining parts taken from reference TRBV19 and TRBJ1-2, reads DGGITQSPKYLFRKEGQNVTLSCEQNLNHDAMYWYRQDPGQGLRLIYYSQIVNDFQKGDIAEGYSVSREKKESFPLTVTSAQKNPTAFYLCASSGDINAYGYTFGSGTRLTVV.

This rearrangement joins TRBV7-2 to TRBJ2-1; 9 positions agree with TRBD2. Germline trimming cut 2 bases from V and 0 bases from J; bases unmatched to any gene: 8. Germline values: CDR1 SGHTA, CDR2 FQGNSA. The CDR3 length is 18 residues. CDR3: CASSLSLAGRSSYNEQFF. CDR3 sequence (DNA): TGTGCCAGCAGCTTAAGTCTAGCGGGGAGGAGCTCCTACAATGAGCAGTTCTTC.

The chain recombines TRBV28 with TRBJ1-2; no definite D call. CDR3 length: 14 amino acids. In germline, CDR1 is MDHEN, CDR2 SYDVKM. V was trimmed by 5 bases and J by 4 bases, leaving 14 bases between them. In DNA, the CDR3 is TGTGCCAGCAGTCCCAAGTGGGCCGGCTATGGCTACACCTTC. Residues: CASSPKWAGYGYTF.

In this sample, this clonotype turned up a few times. The chain recombines TRBV6-2 or TRBV6-3 with TRBJ2-1; D may be TRBD1 or TRBD2 (5 bases each). CDR3 length: 16 residues. Trimming removed 2 bases from V and 4 bases from J, with 15 bases in between. The germline gives CDR1 MNHEY, CDR2 SVGEGT. Written as DNA, the CDR3 is TGTGCCAGCAGTTACATCCGGGACGAGAGGTACAATGAGCAGTTCTTC. It encodes CASSYIRDERYNEQFF.

This chain connects TRBV27 to TRBJ2-7; 8 nucleotides line up with TRBD1. Trimming removed 2 bases from V and 4 bases from J; junction bases left unmatched: 7. CDR1 is MNHEY, CDR2 SMNVEV, per germline (reference sequence). The CDR3 sequence is 15 residues long. CDR3 sequence: CASSLRAGGGYEQYF. The CDR3 DNA follows: TGTGCCAGCAGTTTACGGGCAGGGGGCGGGTACGAGCAGTACTTC.

V gene TRBV20-1 combines with J gene TRBJ2-7; TRBD2 is a possible D gene (5 bases). TRBJ2-1 explains the end of the DNA better; the J call may be wrong. Germline loops: CDR1 DFQATT, CDR2 SNEGSKA (reference sequence). The CDR3 loop spans 16 amino acids. The CDR3 bases are TGCAGTGCTAGAGATAGAGGGAGAATTTCCTTAGGTGAGCAGTTCTTC. It translates to CSARDRGRISLGEQFF.

V gene TRBV3-1 combines with J gene TRBJ1-1; a weak D match, TRBD1 (6 bases). The length of the CDR3 is 13 residues. The germline CDR1 and CDR2 sequences are LGHDT and YNNKEL (reference sequence). V lost 3 bases and J lost 5, with 10 bases in between. The CDR3 loop is CASSHLRGTEAFF. Written as DNA, the CDR3 is TGTGCCAGCAGCCACCTTAGGGGGACTGAAGCTTTCTTT.

Concerning this clonotype itself: An end of the junction does not agree with germline; a read error may underlie this. The V call is TRBV6-4, the J call TRBJ2-1, with D maybe TRBD2 (6 bases). Germline assignment: CDR1 MRHNA and CDR2 SNTAGT. The CDR3 is 15 amino acids. CDR3 coding DNA: TGTGCCAGCAGTGACACCGGGAGCTCCTACAATGTGCAGTTCTTC. Translation gives CASSDTGSSYNVQFF.

This clonotype was recorded many times. This chain joins TRBV20-1 and TRBJ2-7; 7 nucleotides line up with TRBD1. Germline CDR1 and CDR2: DFQATT and SNEGSKA (reference sequence). V lost 5 bases to trimming and J lost 3 bases; unmatched junction nucleotides: 7. The CDR3 runs to 13 residues. The CDR3 sequence: CSAPGTDNYEQYF. In DNA, the CDR3 is TGCAGTGCTCCCGGGACAGATAACTACGAGCAGTACTTC.

This clonotype was picked up a small number of times. This sequence joins TRBV28 and TRBJ2-3, with 10 bases that match TRBD2. The CDR3 covers 16 residues. V trimming: 7 bases; J trimming: 2 bases; junction bases outside the gene matches: 9. Germline-derived CDR1 and CDR2 are MDHEN and SYDVKM. The CDR3 sequence is CASNHISGGFTDTQYF. The CDR3 DNA reads TGTGCCAGCAATCATATTAGCGGGGGGTTCACAGATACGCAGTATTTT.

The DNA of the CDR3 is TGTGCCACCAACGCGGGATGGGACCTTACGAAGCTTAGAGAGCAGTACTTC. Its translation is CATNAGWDLTKLREQYF. This chain connects TRBV6-2 or TRBV6-3 to TRBJ2-4, with D possibly being TRBD2 (6 bases). Germline V gene lookup returns CDR1 MNHEY and CDR2 SVGEGT. Trimming shortened V by 10 bases and J by 13 bases, and 35 bases separated the two germline ends. The CDR3 extends over 17 amino acids.

As for this clonotype: One end of the junction does not line up with germline, which may come from a read error. The CDR3 protein is CASSVSGGLLTGEPFF. The CDR3 DNA follows: TGTGCCAGCAGTGTTAGCGGGGGGCTTCTCACCGGGGAGCCGTTTTTT. This rearrangement joins TRBV12-3 or TRBV12-4 to TRBJ2-2; 10 bases map to TRBD2. CDR3 length: 16 amino acids.

The gene calls are TRBV7-6 and TRBJ2-1; possible D gene TRBD2, 6 bases. This CDR3 has 16 amino acids. CDR1 and CDR2 from the germline V gene are SGHVS and FNYEAQ. Trimming cost V 1 base and J 5 bases, with 15 bases left between them. The chain's CDR3 is CASSLERLRDNNEQFF. DNA for the CDR3: TGTGCCAGCAGCTTAGAACGTTTGCGGGATAACAATGAGCAGTTCTTC.

This clonotype was seen ten or more times. At one of its ends the junction is not consistent with the germline gene, which may arise from a read error. The V call is TRBV5-1, the J call TRBJ2-7; 7 bases match TRBD1. CDR1 is SGHRS and CDR2 is YFSETQ in the germline V gene. CDR3 length: 13 amino acids. The CDR3 loop reads CASGRQGGYEQYF. CDR3 sequence (DNA): TGTGCCAGCGGTCGACAGGGTGGCTACGAGCAGTACTTC.

The chain joins TRBV6-2 or TRBV6-3 to TRBJ2-3; TRBD2 aligns across 10 bases. Losses at the gene ends were 8 bases for V and 1 base for J; bases not matched to a gene: 3. CDR3 length: 14 amino acids. The V gene's germline CDR1 is MNHEY and CDR2 SVGEGT. This CDR3 is CASVLAGGTDTQYF. Here the CDR3 DNA reads TGTGCCAGCGTCCTAGCGGGGGGCACAGATACGCAGTATTTT.

The chain employs TRBV6-5 and TRBJ1-2; D remains unclear. The CDR3 is made up of 13 amino acids. In germline, CDR1 is MNHEY, CDR2 SVGAGI. V gave up 2 bases and J gave up 5 bases, with 9 bases separating them. This CDR3 reads CASSYRVGYGYTF. The CDR3 DNA reads TGTGCCAGCAGTTACAGGGTTGGGTATGGCTACACCTTC.

The chain employs TRBV6-5 and TRBJ1-2; tentative D call: TRBD1 (5 bases). The V end lost 0 bases, the J end lost 5 bases, and 19 bases lay between the germline ends. CDR3 length: 17 residues. The V gene's germline CDR1 is MNHEY and CDR2 SVGAGI. In DNA form, the CDR3 reads TGTGCCAGCAGTTACTCAATCGGAGACAGCGGGCCTTATGGCTACACCTTC. Translated, it gives CASSYSIGDSGPYGYTF.

The chain uses TRBV11-2 and TRBJ2-3, with D perhaps given as TRBD1 or TRBD2 (5 bases each). Trimming took 0 bases from V and 5 from J, leaving 12 bases between them. The germline V gene has CDR1 SGHAT and CDR2 FQNNGV. CDR3 length: 15 amino acids. The CDR3 here is CASSLERGKLDTQYF. CDR3 sequence (DNA): TGTGCCAGCAGCTTAGAGAGGGGAAAGTTAGATACGCAGTATTTT.

This clonotype was detected only a few times. This chain uses TRBV7-2 with TRBJ2-1; 9 nucleotides align to TRBD2. Per the germline V gene, CDR1 is SGHTA and CDR2 is FQGNSA. The CDR3 contains 15 residues. V dropped 6 bases and J dropped 8; count of bases not matched to a gene: 11. The DNA of the CDR3 is TGTGCCAGCAGTCAAGCTAGCGGGATTGTAGATGAGCAGTTCTTC. Translation gives CASSQASGIVDEQFF.

This clonotype was picked up one time. The J gene is TRBJ2-6, the V gene TRBV15; possible D gene TRBD1, 5 bases. The CDR3 is 18 amino acids. The germline V gene encodes CDR1 LNHNV and CDR2 YYDKDF (reference sequence). V lost 0 bases and J lost 2, with 14 bases in between. The DNA of the CDR3 is TGTGCCACCAGCAGAGATAGGGGTCAGGGCCCTGGGGCCAACGTCCTGACTTTC. Translation gives CATSRDRGQGPGANVLTF.